This T cell receptor beta chain was sequenced during a study of blood T cell repertoires in COVID-19. Profiled with immunoSEQ multiplex PCR; TCRdb holds only in-frame clones, not every one. The sample shows roughly 120,000 clones, 92% of them seen only once. In regard to this clone: The sample contains more than one DNA sequence encoding this CDR3.

This clonotype originated in a man between 50 and 59 years old with COVID-19, enrolled during active disease. What was sequenced was peripheral blood.

The CDR3 is CASSLVLAGGSDTQYF. Here the CDR3 DNA reads TGCGCCAGCAGCTTGGTGTTAGCGGGAGGGTCAGATACGCAGTATTTT. The J gene is TRBJ2-3, the V gene TRBV5-1; 11 bases agree with TRBD2. The V gene end was trimmed by 0 bases and the J gene end by 4 bases; junction bases not matched to a gene: 4. CDR3 length: 16 residues. Germline V gene data show CDR1 as SGHRS and CDR2 as YFSETQ.